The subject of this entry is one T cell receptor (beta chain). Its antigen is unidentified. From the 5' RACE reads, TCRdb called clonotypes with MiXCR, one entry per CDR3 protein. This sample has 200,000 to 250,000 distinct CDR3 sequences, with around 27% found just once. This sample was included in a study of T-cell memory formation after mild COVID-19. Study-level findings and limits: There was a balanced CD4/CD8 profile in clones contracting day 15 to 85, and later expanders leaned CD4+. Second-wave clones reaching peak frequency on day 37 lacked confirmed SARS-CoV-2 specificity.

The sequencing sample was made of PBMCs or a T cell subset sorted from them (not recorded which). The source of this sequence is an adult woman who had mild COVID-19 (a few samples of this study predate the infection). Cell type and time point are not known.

The CDR3 DNA is TGTGCCAGCAGCTCCTTGTGGGGGACCAGCTCCTACGAGCAGTACTTC. Its protein product is CASSSLWGTSSYEQYF. The chain joins TRBV5-5 to TRBJ2-7; possibly TRBD1 or TRBD2 for D (5 bases each). This CDR3 has 16 amino acids. Germline CDR1 and CDR2: SGHKS and YYEKEE (reference sequence). V dropped 3 bases and J dropped 0 bases, with 16 bases sitting between them.